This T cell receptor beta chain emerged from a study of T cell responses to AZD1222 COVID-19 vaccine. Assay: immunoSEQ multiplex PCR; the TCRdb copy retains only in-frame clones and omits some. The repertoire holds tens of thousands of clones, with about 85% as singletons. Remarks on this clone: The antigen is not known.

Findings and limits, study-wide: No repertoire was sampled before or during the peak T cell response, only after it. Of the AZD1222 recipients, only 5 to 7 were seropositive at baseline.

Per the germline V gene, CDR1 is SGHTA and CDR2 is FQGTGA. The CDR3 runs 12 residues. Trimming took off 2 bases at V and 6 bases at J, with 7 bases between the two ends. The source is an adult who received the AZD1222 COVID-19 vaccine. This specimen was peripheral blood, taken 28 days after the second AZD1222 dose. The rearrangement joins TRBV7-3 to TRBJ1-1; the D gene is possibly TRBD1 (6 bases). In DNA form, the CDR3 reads TGTGCCAGCAGCTTAGGGGGCGCTGAAGCTTTCTTT. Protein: CASSLGGAEAFF.